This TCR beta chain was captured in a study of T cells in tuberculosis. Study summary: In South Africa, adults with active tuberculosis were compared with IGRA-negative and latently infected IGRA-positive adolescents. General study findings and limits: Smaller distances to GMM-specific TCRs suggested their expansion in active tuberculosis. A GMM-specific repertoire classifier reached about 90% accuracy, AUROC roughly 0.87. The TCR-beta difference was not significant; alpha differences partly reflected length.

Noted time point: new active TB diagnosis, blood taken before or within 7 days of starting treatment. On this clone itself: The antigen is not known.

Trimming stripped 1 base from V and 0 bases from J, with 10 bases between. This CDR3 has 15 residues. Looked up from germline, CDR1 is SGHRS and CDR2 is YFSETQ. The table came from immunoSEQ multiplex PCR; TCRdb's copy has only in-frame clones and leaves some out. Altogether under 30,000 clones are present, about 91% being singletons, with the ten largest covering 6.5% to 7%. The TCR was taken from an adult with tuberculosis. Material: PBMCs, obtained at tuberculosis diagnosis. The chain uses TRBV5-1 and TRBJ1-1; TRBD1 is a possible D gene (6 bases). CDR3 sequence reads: CASSLRQALNTEAFF. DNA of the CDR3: TGCGCCAGCAGCTTGCGACAGGCCTTGAACACTGAAGCTTTCTTT. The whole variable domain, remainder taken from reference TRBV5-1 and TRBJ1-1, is KAGVTQTPRYLIKTRGQQVTLSCSPISGHRSVSWYQQTPGQGLQFLFEYFSETQRNKGNFPGRFSGRQFSNSRSEMNVSTLELGDSALYLCASSLRQALNTEAFFGQGTRLTVV.